This T cell receptor (beta chain) appears in the sequencing data of a study of cytomegalovirus exposure and HLA in healthy donors (dated by TCRdb to 2015 to 2018). General notes on the study: An earlier analysis of 587 of the donors reported approximately 280 Gb of sequence data and 117 million unique TCR beta sequences obtained from about 179 million T cells. A separate validation cohort of roughly 110 different subjects was used in addition to the 666-subject first cohort. The study aimed to test whether signatures of past pathogen exposure could be identified by cataloging public T cell receptors. Donor age, sex, ethnicity and CMV serostatus were compiled alongside the repertoire data. The genetic ancestry cluster associated with self-reported Caucasian donors included 81% of the approximately 430 genotyped donors. An earlier analysis of fewer than 700 of the donors applied high-throughput TCR beta sequencing to assess whether each TCR beta V gene segment acted as functional or pseudogenic. In a later analysis, previously published TCR beta repertoires from about 670 donors were re-analyzed and high-resolution HLA genotyping was added so that TCR occurrence patterns could be studied. The T cell repertoires of roughly 660 subjects were profiled by immunosequencing and related to cytomegalovirus serostatus. An early release that covered roughly 600 HLA-typed donors contained approximately 320 gigabases of sequencing data and some 87 million unique TCR sequences. HLA typing covered class I and class II loci at four-digit resolution. The number of typed donors differed by locus: roughly 620-630 for A, B, C, DRB1 and DQB1; approximately 520 for DQA1; approximately 600 for DPA1; and some 470 for DPB1. In the later analysis, no new phenotypic data were used to find candidate immune exposures; instead, reliance was placed on TCR beta sequences and their occurrence across donors. Because of strong linkage in the cohort, 4 to 6 DR-DQ haplotypes were treated as single units for association and clustering. In a later genetic analysis, genome-wide SNP genotypes for about three fifths of the roughly 670 donors were used, and that subset was treated as a discovery cohort. On average, roughly 250,000 unique TCR beta nucleotide sequences were sequenced per donor among more than 350 genotyped donors of the cohort, with 15% to 20% of those sequences being non-productive. The study combined high-throughput TCR immunosequencing, statistical association of individual TCRs with disease status, and machine learning to predict cytomegalovirus infection status. Every discovery cohort repertoire had been produced on one sequencing platform. Study-wide findings and limitations: A later analysis reported that several top co-occurrence clusters appeared linked to parvovirus B19, influenza, CMV and Epstein-Barr virus. In a later analysis, HLA-associated TCR beta chains were found to be more clonally expanded and to have lower generation probabilities than equally common non-associated chains. A further reported finding was that TCR beta sequences accurately predicted the HLA-A and HLA-B alleles for most subjects in the first cohort. In an earlier analysis of 500 to 650 of the donors, most TCR beta V segments appeared in productive rearrangements about 87% or about 30% of the time, broadly matching IMGT annotations. The classifier was reported to diagnose cytomegalovirus status with high specificity and sensitivity in both the original cohort and the validation cohort. Most TCR sequences were seen in very few donors, while some public TCRs were found in many individuals. Some IMGT-functional V segments, including TRBV6-2 and TRBV6-3, could not be distinguished by the 87-base-pair reads and were therefore excluded. Immune exposure information for the cohort was limited to CMV serostatus. The authors suggested that the approach could potentially be generalized to other disease states and immunological phenotypes. Strong co-occurrence of HLA alleles, especially DR and DQ, made assigning TCR associations to individual alleles difficult. A few of the identified cytomegalovirus-associated TCR beta chains were confirmed in vitro to be specific for cytomegalovirus antigens. This cohort had only TCR beta chains sequenced, and the lack of alpha or paired-chain data limited which features could be detected. In the study, approximately 160 TCR beta chains were listed as associated with cytomegalovirus. Presence/absence analyses assumed roughly uniform sequencing depth across donors, an assumption that may not hold. At a false discovery rate of 0.05, a later analysis linked roughly 17,000 TCR beta sequences to specific HLA alleles. Because counts were too low, more than 15 rarely observed V segments, including chromosome 9 orphons, were left out of the earlier analysis of several hundred of the donors. HLA typing was unavailable for some donors at each locus, so association tests used only the typed subset. V-gene and J-gene trimming of TCR beta chains was associated with a missense DCLRE1C variant in a later genetic analysis, and the association was replicated in an independent cohort. The sequencing pipeline was judged likely to have produced a cluster of highly shared sequence variants as a technical artifact. Correlated functional status among segregating V segments might reflect linkage disequilibrium, but an unknown experimental factor could not be ruled out. According to a later genetic analysis, donors in an Asian-associated ancestry cluster had fewer N-insertions in productive TCRs than the approximately 630-donor mean. In a later analysis, TCR association rates were found to vary across HLA loci, with the most associated TCRs seen for DRB1 alleles and the fewest for HLA-C alleles. A later analysis found that most CMV-associated TCR beta chains appeared HLA-restricted, with HLA associations seemingly driven largely by CMV exposure.

Receptors were amplified or captured by the immunoSEQ multiplex PCR assay. For the multiplex PCR, a mixture combining 60 forward primers for TCR Vbeta segments and 13 reverse primers for TCR Jbeta segments was used. A multiplex PCR assay on genomic DNA amplified the CDR3 region of rearranged TCR beta genes. The Illumina HiSeq System was used to sequence the amplified TCR beta libraries as 87-base-pair reads. The authors' pipeline ran thus. In a later analysis, some 80 million unique TCR beta chains were counted across the roughly 670 repertoires, and roughly 10 million of these chains were shared by at least two donors. To remove PCR and sequencing errors, raw reads were error-corrected and collapsed into unique sequences using a nearest-neighbor algorithm that merged closely related sequences. Alignment of CDR3 sequences to IMGT reference sequences was used to assign V, D and J gene segments. For a sequence to be retained, at least a six-nucleotide match to both a V gene segment and a J gene segment was required. A rearrangement counted as productive if the CDR3 had no stop codons and remained in frame with V and J, and every other rearrangement counted as non-productive. Following IMGT convention, CDR3 was defined as the stretch from the second conserved V-encoded cysteine up to the conserved J-encoded phenylalanine. The earlier analysis of some 550 of the donors excluded any sequence lacking an unambiguous match to a single V gene segment. In an earlier analysis of a few hundred of the donors, V segments were called functional above 56.7% productive rearrangements and were called segregating when the between-donor standard deviation exceeded 5%. To diagnose cytomegalovirus status from the catalog of TCR beta chain sequences, a statistical classification framework was built. V and J gene assignment, in a later analysis, came from comparing TCR nucleotide sequences with IMGT/GENE-DB human TR gene sequences. A later analysis assigned CDR3 sequences and most-parsimonious VDJ recombination scenarios with the TCRdist pipeline. In a later analysis, each TCR beta chain was defined by its CDR3 amino acid sequence together with its V-gene family, and reads without a unique V-gene family were excluded. In a later analysis, 450 to 600 highly shared, low-generation-probability nucleotide sequences were removed to address suspected cross-contamination and a sequencing artifact. In a later analysis, a clonal expansion index was calculated for each public chain from normalized within-repertoire ranks of inferred template counts. In a later analysis, generation probabilities were computed using a VDJ recombination model fitted to out-of-frame rearrangements, and the results were checked against IGoR. In a later analysis, TCR-TCR, TCR-HLA and TCR-CMV co-occurrence was scored with hypergeometric tests, and a repertoire-size bias correction was applied to TCR pairs. False discovery rates were estimated in a later analysis by permuting HLA or CMV assignments 20 times. In a later analysis, co-occurring TCRs were grouped using DBSCAN, and TCRdist sequence similarity was added for clustering within HLA-allele-positive subsets. Co-occurrence clustering excluded repertoires with fewer than 30,000 or more than 120,000 public chains, plus five with anomalous nucleotide sharing. TCRdb took over this immuneACCESS table, retaining in-frame rearrangements with V and J assigned. Such tables are incomplete; in checked studies, under half of the missing clones stem from an unresolved V gene, and the remainder is unexplained. V and J calls and clone size follow that table, whereas D and trimming were derived from the DNA. The sample profile shows more than 150,000 clones; roughly 72% of them were found once. Roughly 1.6% of the sample is in the top ten clones.

The cohort consisted of 600 to 750 healthy bone marrow donors. At the time of sampling, all cohort members were nominally healthy, though unrecorded immune exposures were likely present. The donor was CMV seronegative and belonged to the group of 350 or so seronegative cohort members. A peripheral blood sample was collected from each donor, and TCR beta sequencing was performed on peripheral blood mononuclear cells. The Qiagen DNeasy Blood Extraction Kit was used to extract genomic DNA from the blood cell samples. The germline V gene (reference sequence) sets CDR1 to SEHNR and CDR2 to FQNEAQ. Taken from cysteine to phenylalanine, the CDR3 has 18 residues. The entry retains the CDR3 DNA only, 54 bases that are in frame from base 1. The junction shows trimming of 8 bases on V and 3 bases on J, and the gene matches do not reach 17 bases of it. As for this clone: Its antigen target is currently unknown. No base qualities exist here, and no much larger clone lies one base off it.

This TCR was sampled from a middle-aged man in good health and CMV-seronegative. Input material: PBMCs. This receptor chain uses TRBV7-9 and TRBJ2-5; 11 central nucleotides agree with TRBD2. DNA sequence: TGTGCCAGCTCCCCTCCGGGACTAGCGGCCCGTAGGGAAGAGACCCAGTACTTC. Its protein is CASSPPGLAARREETQYF.